This TCR beta chain came from a study of shared clonotypes between healthy human individuals. About the study: Researchers assigned three CD4 naive, three CD4 memory, two CD8 naive and one CD8 memory plate to each donor.

This was a deep-level run. Sequenced by immunoSEQ multiplex PCR; TCRdb stores in-frame clones only, minus some. This table holds over a million clones, about 76% found once. The study's findings and limits: Collection of samples was limited to blood; tissue repertoires likely differ. Estimated richness values were generally larger in naive subsets than in memory subsets.

In this sample, this clone turned up once. Its antigen remains unknown. The CDR3 runs to 14 residues. Losses at the gene ends were 3 bases for V and 7 bases for J; bases not matched to a gene: 5. Germline assignment: CDR1 SEHNR and CDR2 FQNEAQ (reference sequence). The chain combines TRBV7-9 with TRBJ1-4; 7 bases are a match to TRBD1. This receptor was taken from a young man in good health. Sequenced input: memory CD4+ T cells sorted from blood. Noted subset: CD45RA-negative fraction. CDR3 protein: CASSFGDRVEKLFF. The CDR3 coding sequence is TGTGCCAGCAGCTTTGGGGACAGAGTTGAAAAACTGTTTTTT.